This TCR beta chain was profiled in a study of tumor-infiltrating lymphocytes in localized non-small cell lung cancer. Overall study: Several tumor histologies, both smoking statuses, and some post-neoadjuvant chemotherapy samples were included.

The method was immunoSEQ multiplex PCR; TCRdb's version includes in-frame clones alone and lacks a portion of them. Among almost 5,000 clones listed, less than 75% were seen once. The CDR3 spans 13 residues. Trimming left V 3 bases short and J 4 bases short, with 9 bases between. Germline V gene sequence: CDR1 SEHNR, CDR2 FQNEAQ (reference sequence). For this clone: Its antigen is not known.

Study conclusions and caveats: Not all patients were TCR sequenced, owing to tissue quantity. Technical variation could not be separated from intratumor heterogeneity here. Higher tumor T cell infiltration than in uninvolved lung was supported by TCRbeta sequencing.

This clonotype was obtained from a human donor with non-small cell lung cancer. This chain uses TRBV7-9 with TRBJ1-1; D is undetermined. Sequencing was performed on lung tumor tissue. The CDR3 DNA is TGTGCCAGCAGCTTTCCGGGCCCCACTGAAGCTTTCTTT. Protein: CASSFPGPTEAFF.